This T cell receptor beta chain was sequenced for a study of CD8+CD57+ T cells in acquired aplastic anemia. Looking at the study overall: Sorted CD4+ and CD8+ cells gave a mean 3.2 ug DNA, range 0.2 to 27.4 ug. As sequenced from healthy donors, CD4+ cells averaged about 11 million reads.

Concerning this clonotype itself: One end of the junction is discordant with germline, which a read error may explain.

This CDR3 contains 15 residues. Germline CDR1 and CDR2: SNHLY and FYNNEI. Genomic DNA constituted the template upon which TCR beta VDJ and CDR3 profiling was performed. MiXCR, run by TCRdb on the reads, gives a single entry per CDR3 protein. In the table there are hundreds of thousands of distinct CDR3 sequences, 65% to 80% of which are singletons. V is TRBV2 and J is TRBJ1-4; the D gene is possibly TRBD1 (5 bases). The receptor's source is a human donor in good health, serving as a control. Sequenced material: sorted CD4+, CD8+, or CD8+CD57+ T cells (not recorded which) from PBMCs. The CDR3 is CASSQSGGTNETLFF. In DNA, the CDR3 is TGCGCCAGCAGCCAAAGCGGGGGAACTAATGAAACACTGTTTTTT.